The rows below give T cell receptor beta chains drawn from one sample of a study of T-cell memory formation after mild COVID-19. MiXCR, applied by TCRdb to the 5' RACE reads, yields one record per CDR3 protein. This sample carries around 200,000 distinct CDR3 sequences, roughly 17% of them seen once, and the ten largest clones take just over 2%. The sequenced sample was PBMCs or a T cell subset sorted from them (not recorded which). These receptors were taken from an adult woman who had mild COVID-19 (a few samples of this study predate the infection). Cell type and time point are not known. Each CDR3 is given with its conserved first and last residue. The order of the fields is V gene, CDR3 length, J gene, D gene, clone size, CDR3 protein, CDR3 DNA. A D gene is named only where the DNA matches it firmly. Some rows have no size entry. The others give once, few or many, or a class for an expanded clone.

v_gene: TRBV7-2; len: 15; j_gene: TRBJ2-7; d_gene: .; abundance: few; CDR3aa: CASSLVAGSSYEQYF; CDR3nt: TGTGCCAGCAGCTTAGTTGCGGGGAGCTCCTACGAGCAGTACTTC
v_gene: TRBV12-3/TRBV12-4; len: 13; j_gene: TRBJ2-7; d_gene: .; abundance: many; CDR3aa: CASSYSNSYEQYF; CDR3nt: TGTGCCAGCAGTTACAGCAACTCCTACGAGCAGTACTTC
v_gene: TRBV10-3; len: 14; j_gene: TRBJ1-1; d_gene: .; abundance: .; CDR3aa: CAISESQGNTEAFF; CDR3nt: TGTGCCATCAGTGAGTCCCAGGGGAACACTGAAGCTTTCTTT
v_gene: TRBV12-3/TRBV12-4; len: 12; j_gene: TRBJ2-3; d_gene: .; abundance: .; CDR3aa: CASSFSGDTQYF; CDR3nt: TGTGCCAGCAGCTTCAGTGGAGATACGCAGTATTTT
v_gene: TRBV24-1; len: 14; j_gene: TRBJ2-3; d_gene: TRBD2; abundance: .; CDR3aa: CATSDPGGTDTQYF; CDR3nt: TGTGCCACCAGTGATCCGGGAGGGACAGATACGCAGTATTTT
v_gene: TRBV6-5; len: 16; j_gene: TRBJ1-4; d_gene: .; abundance: .; CDR3aa: CASSYSGGHANEKLFF; CDR3nt: TGTGCCAGCAGTTACTCCGGGGGGCATGCTAATGAAAAACTGTTTTTT
v_gene: TRBV5-1; len: 15; j_gene: TRBJ2-7; d_gene: TRBD1; abundance: .; CDR3aa: CARIPFGTGDYEQYF; CDR3nt: TGCGCCAGGATTCCGTTTGGGACAGGGGACTACGAGCAGTACTTC
v_gene: TRBV7-2; len: 16; j_gene: TRBJ2-5; d_gene: TRBD1; abundance: .; CDR3aa: CASSPGDRVYGETQYF; CDR3nt: TGTGCCAGCAGCCCCGGGGACAGGGTCTATGGAGAGACCCAGTACTTC